Shown below are 3 T cell receptor beta chains from a single sample sequenced in a study of shared clonotypes between healthy human individuals. TCRdb's copy holds only in-frame clones and misses some; the assay was immunoSEQ multiplex PCR. In the table there are about 2.3 million clones, 85% to 95% of which are singletons. Sample: naive CD4+ T cells from PBMCs. Subset noted: CD45RA+ positively selected. The receptors stem from a man in his late teens or twenties in good health. Some clones in this sample may be carry-over from other donors' samples.

This rearrangement joins TRBV6-4 to TRBJ2-6, with 9 bases that match TRBD2. The trim removed 4 bases at V and 13 bases at J, leaving 8 bases unmatched. CDR1 is MRHNA, CDR2 SNTAGT, per germline. The CDR3 length is 14 residues. The CDR3 is CASSADGTSFVLTF. Here the CDR3 DNA reads TGTGCCAGCAGTGCCGACGGGACTAGCTTTGTCCTGACTTTC.

This chain joins TRBV2 and TRBJ2-3, with 10 bases fitting TRBD1. Per the germline V gene, CDR1 is SNHLY and CDR2 is FYNNEI. This CDR3 has 16 residues. J was trimmed by 2 bases and V by 5 bases; bases with no gene match: 7. CDR3 loop: CASSREGQGITDTQYF. CDR3 in DNA: TGTGCCAGCAGTAGGGAGGGACAGGGGATCACAGATACGCAGTATTTT.

The chain combines TRBV6-6 with TRBJ2-1; 11 positions agree with TRBD2. V shed 5 bases, J shed 10 bases, and the junction held 13 bases outside the gene matches. The CDR3 is 16 amino acids. CDR1 is MNHNY and CDR2 is SVGAGI in the germline V gene (reference sequence). CDR3 amino acids: CASSRAGTSGSGEQFF. The DNA of the CDR3 is TGTGCCAGCAGTCGAGCCGGGACTAGCGGAAGCGGCGAGCAGTTCTTC.